This TCR beta chain was documented in a study of CD8 T cells in Susac syndrome. Germline-derived CDR1 and CDR2 are LGHNT and FRNRAP. CDR3 size: 15 residues. V lost 3 bases and J 6 bases, leaving 15 bases between the germline ends. Reverse transcription of roughly 0.45 to 1 ug RNA used random hexamers. TCRdb re-called the immunoSEQ multiplex PCR reads with MiXCR, one entry per CDR3 protein. The sample includes about 400,000 distinct CDR3 sequences, 75% to 90% of them seen just once. The TCR sequence derives from a human donor with multiple sclerosis. Sequencing input: CD8+ T cells from PBMCs. The chain couples TRBV12-5 to TRBJ2-1, with D unclear. The CDR3 reads CASGLGLVGINEQFF. In DNA, the CDR3 is TGTGCTAGTGGTTTAGGGCTAGTGGGGATCAATGAGCAGTTCTTC.